The T cell receptor beta chain described here comes from a study of blood T cells in healthy people across ages. This clonotype was counted between two and nine times. In terms of origin and age, donors were healthy Caucasian individuals from Russia aged about 6 to 90. Researchers collected around 11 milliliters of peripheral blood from every single donor. Extraction yielded at least 5.5 micrograms of total RNA per sample. The authors ran a second PCR of 7 to 11 cycles using a sample-barcoded 5' primer and a J-beta primer mix. Samples each returned at least 3 million CDR3-containing paired-end reads. TCRdb passed the 5' RACE reads through MiXCR, listing each CDR3 protein once. The top ten hold 5.5% to 8% of the sample, which has about 1.4 million distinct CDR3 sequences, approximately 59% seen once. Germline CDR1 MNHEY, CDR2 SVGEGT. Trimming pared 2 bases from V and 0 bases from J, leaving 7 bases between. CDR3 length: 14 residues.

J is TRBJ1-1 and V is TRBV6-2 or TRBV6-3; D unresolved. This receptor was obtained from a man between 18 and 29 years old in good health. Sequenced input: blood. The chain's CDR3 is CASSYGGVNTEAFF. DNA for the CDR3: TGTGCCAGCAGTTACGGCGGGGTGAACACTGAAGCTTTCTTT.